These 19 T cell receptor beta chains came from one sample sequenced in a study of blood T cell repertoires in COVID-19. Sequenced by immunoSEQ multiplex PCR; TCRdb stores in-frame clones only, minus some. The sample gives more than 300,000 clones, 88% of which show up once; 1.5% to 2% is in the top ten. Material for sequencing was peripheral blood. All receptors derive from a woman under 40 with COVID-19, enrolled during active disease.

This chain links TRBV6-5 with TRBJ2-1; D is perhaps TRBD2 (6 bases). The CDR3 consists of 15 residues. Trimming left V 2 bases short and J 3 bases short, with 11 bases between. Per the germline V gene, CDR1 is MNHEY and CDR2 is SVGAGI. CDR3 in DNA: TGTGCCAGCAGTTACACGGCGGGGCTCTACAATGAGCAGTTCTTC. Translated: CASSYTAGLYNEQFF.

The chain carries TRBV7-2 and TRBJ2-5, with TRBD1 matching over 7 bases. CDR3 length: 14 residues. The V gene's germline CDR1 is SGHTA and CDR2 FQGNSA. Unmatched junction bases numbered 3, after V lost 0 bases and J lost 5 bases. The CDR3 coding sequence is TGTGCCAGCAGCTTAGCAGGGGGCGGGGAGACCCAGTACTTC. Amino acids: CASSLAGGGETQYF.

The chain is built from TRBV6-5 and TRBJ1-2; D perhaps matches TRBD1 (6 bases). Germline assignment: CDR1 MNHEY and CDR2 SVGAGI. Trimming pared 6 bases from V and 3 bases from J, leaving 14 bases between. CDR3 length: 14 amino acids. For the CDR3, the DNA is TGTGCCAGCAGGGATACAGGGCACGACTATGGCTACACCTTC. Translating gives CASRDTGHDYGYTF.

This chain connects TRBV2 to TRBJ2-5; no clear D gene. Trimming cost V 2 bases and J 2 bases, with 9 bases left between them. The germline V gene encodes CDR1 SNHLY and CDR2 FYNNEI. The CDR3 length is 14 residues. The CDR3 region has the DNA TGTGCCAGCAGTGAACTCCTAGTTCAAGAGACCCAGTACTTC. Translated, it gives CASSELLVQETQYF.

As DNA, the CDR3 is TGCGCCAGCAGCCAAGCCGACACCCTTAGCAATCAGCCCCAGCATTTT. This sequence encodes CASSQADTLSNQPQHF. The chain uses TRBV4-1 and TRBJ1-5; no clear D. The germline CDR1 and CDR2 sequences are MGHRA and YSYEKL. The CDR3 loop spans 16 amino acids. Trimming shortened V by 1 base and J by 0 bases, and 10 bases separated the two germline ends.

The J gene is TRBJ1-2, the V gene TRBV15, with 7 bases lining up with TRBD1. Germline CDR1 LNHNV, CDR2 YYDKDF (reference sequence). J lost 3 bases, V lost 3 bases, and 10 bases had no gene match. This CDR3 has 16 residues. CDR3 protein: CATSRTGSGPYYGYTF. The CDR3 DNA is TGTGCCACCAGCAGGACAGGGAGTGGGCCATACTATGGCTACACCTTC.

With regard to this clone: Different DNA sequences within this sample yield the same CDR3. The chain has TRBV6-5 and TRBJ1-2; TRBD1 aligns across 8 bases. The CDR3 spans 16 residues. The V gene end was trimmed by 0 bases and the J gene end by 4 bases; junction bases not matched to a gene: 7. Germline lookup yields CDR1 MNHEY and CDR2 SVGAGI. The CDR3 region is CASSYSGQGASYGYTF. CDR3 coding DNA: TGTGCCAGCAGTTACTCCGGTCAGGGGGCAAGCTATGGCTACACCTTC.

This chain uses TRBV19 with TRBJ1-1; D unclear. The CDR3 contains 15 residues. Germline V gene data show CDR1 as LNHDA and CDR2 as SQIVND (reference sequence). Trimming removed 3 bases from V and 4 bases from J, with 15 bases in between. In DNA, the CDR3 is TGTGCCAGTAGTATGGGAGGCCTGACGAGCACTGAAGCTTTCTTT. The encoded protein is CASSMGGLTSTEAFF.

The chain couples TRBV9 to TRBJ1-3; D is ambiguous. Trimming left V 4 bases short and J 0 bases short, with 14 bases between. CDR3 size: 16 residues. Germline V gives CDR1 SGDLS, CDR2 YYNGEE. Here the CDR3 DNA reads TGTGCCAGCAGCCCCAGCGGCCGAGTCTCTGGAAACACCATATATTTT. This codes for CASSPSGRVSGNTIYF.

The chain uses TRBV7-9 and TRBJ1-5; D possibly corresponds to TRBD1 (6 bases). CDR3 length: 15 residues. CDR1 SEHNR and CDR2 FQNEAQ come from the germline V gene (reference sequence). Trimming pared 5 bases from V and 1 base from J, leaving 12 bases between. Written as DNA, the CDR3 is TGTGCCAGCAGCCCAGGGGATTCGAGCAATCAGCCCCAGCATTTT. Its translation: CASSPGDSSNQPQHF.

This chain uses TRBV7-9 with TRBJ2-5; D is perhaps TRBD1 (6 bases). This CDR3 has 17 amino acids. The germline gives CDR1 SEHNR, CDR2 FQNEAQ (reference sequence). With 1 base removed from V and 0 bases from J, the gap between germline ends came to 15 bases. CDR3: CASSLEWAGEYQETQYF. CDR3 nucleotide sequence: TGTGCCAGCAGCTTAGAATGGGCAGGGGAGTACCAAGAGACCCAGTACTTC.

The chain carries TRBV28 and TRBJ2-5, with 9 bases matching TRBD2. This CDR3 spans 15 amino acids. In germline, CDR1 is MDHEN, CDR2 SYDVKM. V was clipped by 4 bases and J by 4 bases; unmatched bases: 7. CDR3 sequence: CASSSRRGGRETQYF. The CDR3 bases are TGTGCCAGCAGTTCGAGGCGGGGGGGCCGAGAGACCCAGTACTTC.

This clone showed up just a few times. V is TRBV4-2 and J is TRBJ1-5; D gene ambiguous. From germline, CDR1 is LGHNA and CDR2 YNFKEQ. The V and J ends lost 4 bases and 4 bases respectively, with 11 bases between them. The CDR3 runs to 14 residues. The CDR3 sequence: CASSRGLSNQPQHF. The CDR3 DNA sequence: TGTGCCAGCAGCCGTGGACTTTCTAATCAGCCCCAGCATTTT.

The chain recombines TRBV6-5 with TRBJ1-3; tentatively, D is TRBD1 (6 bases). The V gene's germline CDR1 is MNHEY and CDR2 SVGAGI. Trimming cost V 4 bases and J 0 bases, with 13 bases left between them. This CDR3 is 16 amino acids long. CDR3: CASSSLGRGSGNTIYF. The CDR3, as DNA: TGTGCCAGCAGTTCCCTCGGCAGGGGCTCTGGAAACACCATATATTTT.

This chain joins TRBV29-1 and TRBJ1-1; TRBD1 agrees at 7 bases. In germline, CDR1 is SQVTM, CDR2 ANQGSEA. Trimming removed 4 bases from V and 4 bases from J; junction bases left unmatched: 3. This CDR3 has 12 amino acids. CDR3 nucleotide sequence: TGCAGCGTTGCAGACAGGGTCACTGAAGCTTTCTTT. Translated, it gives CSVADRVTEAFF.

The CDR3 DNA is TGTGCCAGCTCACTACAGAATCAACAGGGGGCGGGTGACACTGAAGCTTTCTTT. Its translation: CASSLQNQQGAGDTEAFF. The chain couples TRBV18 to TRBJ1-1, with 9 bases that match TRBD1. Germline CDR1 and CDR2: KGHSH and LQKENI. The junction had 15 bases not matched to a gene; V was cut back by 4 bases and J by 3 bases. This CDR3 spans 18 amino acids. Variable domain in full (rest from reference TRBV18 and TRBJ1-1): NAGVMQNPRHLVRRRGQEARLRCSPMKGHSHVYWYRQLPEEGLKFMVYLQKENIIDESGMPKERFSAEFPKEGPSILRIQQVVRGDSAAYFCASSLQNQQGAGDTEAFFGQGTRLTVV.

The V gene is TRBV9, the J gene TRBJ2-1; 10 bases agree with TRBD2. Trimming took 0 bases from V and 5 from J; bases not matched to a gene: 5. The CDR3 is 16 amino acids. The germline CDR1 and CDR2 sequences are SGDLS and YYNGEE. CDR3 coding DNA: TGTGCCAGCAGCGTAGCAAGCCTAGCGGGGGACAATGAGCAGTTCTTC. This encodes CASSVASLAGDNEQFF. The full variable domain, rest sourced from reference TRBV9 and TRBJ2-1, is DSGVTQTPKHLITATGQRVTLRCSPRSGDLSVYWYQQSLDQGLQFLIQYYNGEERAKGNILERFSAQQFPDLHSELNLSSLELGDSALYFCASSVASLAGDNEQFFGPGTRLTVL.

V and J are TRBV9 and TRBJ2-2; TRBD2 matches 7 bases. J gave up 4 bases and V 4 bases, and 13 bases lay outside the gene matches. The V gene's germline CDR1 is SGDLS and CDR2 YYNGEE. This CDR3 has 17 amino acids. The CDR3 DNA is TGTGCCAGCAGCCCAGGGAGGGGCCTCGAACGCACCGGGGAGCTGTTTTTT. Translation gives CASSPGRGLERTGELFF.

This chain connects TRBV18 to TRBJ1-1, with 10 bases that match TRBD1. The germline V gene has CDR1 KGHSH and CDR2 LQKENI. Germline trimming cut 3 bases from V and 3 bases from J; bases unmatched to any gene: 4. The CDR3 is 15 amino acids. The CDR3 nucleotides are TGTGCCAGCTCACCTACGGACAGGGGGGACACTGAAGCTTTCTTT. Amino acid sequence: CASSPTDRGDTEAFF.